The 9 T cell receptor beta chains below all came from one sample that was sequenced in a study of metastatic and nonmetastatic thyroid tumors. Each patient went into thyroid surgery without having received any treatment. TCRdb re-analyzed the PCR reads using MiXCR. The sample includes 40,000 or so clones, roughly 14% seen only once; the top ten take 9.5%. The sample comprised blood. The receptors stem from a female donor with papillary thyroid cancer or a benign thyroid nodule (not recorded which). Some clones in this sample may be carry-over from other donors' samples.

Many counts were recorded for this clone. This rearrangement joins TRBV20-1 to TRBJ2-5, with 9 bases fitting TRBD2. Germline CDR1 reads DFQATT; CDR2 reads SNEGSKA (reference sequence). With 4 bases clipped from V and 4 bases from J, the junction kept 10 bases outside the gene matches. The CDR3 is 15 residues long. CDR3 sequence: CSATSQREDRETQYF. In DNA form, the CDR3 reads TGCAGTGCTACCTCTCAGCGGGAGGATCGAGAGACCCAGTACTTC.

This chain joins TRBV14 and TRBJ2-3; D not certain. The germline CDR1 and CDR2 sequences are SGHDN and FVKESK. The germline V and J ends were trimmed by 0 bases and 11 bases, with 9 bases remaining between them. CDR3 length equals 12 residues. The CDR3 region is CASSQDFREQYF. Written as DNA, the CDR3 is TGTGCCAGCAGCCAAGATTTTCGCGAGCAGTATTTT.

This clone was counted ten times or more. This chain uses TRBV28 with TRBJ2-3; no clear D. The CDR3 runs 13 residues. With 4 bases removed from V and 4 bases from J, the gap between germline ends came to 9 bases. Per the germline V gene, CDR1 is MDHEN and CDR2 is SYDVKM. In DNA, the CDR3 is TGTGCCAGCAGTTATGGACCACCAGATACGCAGTATTTT. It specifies CASSYGPPDTQYF.

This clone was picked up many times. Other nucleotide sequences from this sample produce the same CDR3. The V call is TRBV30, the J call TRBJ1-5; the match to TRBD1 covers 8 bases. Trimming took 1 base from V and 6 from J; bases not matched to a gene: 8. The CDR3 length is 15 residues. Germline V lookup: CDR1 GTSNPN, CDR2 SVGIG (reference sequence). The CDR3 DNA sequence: TGTGCCTGGAGTGCTGGCAGGGGGCATGCTCAGCCCCAGCATTTT. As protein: CAWSAGRGHAQPQHF. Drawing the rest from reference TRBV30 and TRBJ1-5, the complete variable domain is SQTIHQWPATLVQPVGSPLSLECTVEGTSNPNLYWYRQAAGRGLQLLFYSVGIGQISSEVPQNLSASRPQDRQFILSSKKLLLSDSGFYLCAWSAGRGHAQPQHFGDGTRLSIL.

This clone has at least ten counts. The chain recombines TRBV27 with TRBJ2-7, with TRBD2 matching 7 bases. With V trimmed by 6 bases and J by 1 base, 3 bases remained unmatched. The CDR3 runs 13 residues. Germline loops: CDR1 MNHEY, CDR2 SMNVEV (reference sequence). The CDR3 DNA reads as TGTGCCAGCAGGGGGAGGGGATCCTACGAGCAGTACTTC. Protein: CASRGRGSYEQYF.

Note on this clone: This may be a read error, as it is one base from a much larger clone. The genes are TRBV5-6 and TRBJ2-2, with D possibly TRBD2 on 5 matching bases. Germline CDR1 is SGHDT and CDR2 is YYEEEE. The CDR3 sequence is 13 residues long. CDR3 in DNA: TGTGCCAGCAGTTACGGGGAAACCGTGGAGCTGTTTTTT. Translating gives CASSYGETVELFF.

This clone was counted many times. In DNA, the CDR3 is TGTGCCAGTAGATGGACTAGCGAAAACTACAATGAGCAGTTCTTC. Translation: CASRWTSENYNEQFF. The rearrangement joins TRBV2 to TRBJ2-1; 9 nucleotides align to TRBD2. J gave up 3 bases and V 9 bases, and 9 bases lay outside the gene matches. Germline-derived CDR1 and CDR2 are SNHLY and FYNNEI. The length of the CDR3 is 15 residues.

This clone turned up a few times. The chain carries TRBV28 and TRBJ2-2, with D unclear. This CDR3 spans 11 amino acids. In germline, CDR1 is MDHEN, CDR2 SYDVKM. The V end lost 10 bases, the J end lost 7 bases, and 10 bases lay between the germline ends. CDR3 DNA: TGTGCCATCCTATGGGACGGGGAGCTGTTTTTT. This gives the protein CAILWDGELFF. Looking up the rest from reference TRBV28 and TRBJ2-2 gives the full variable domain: DVKVTQSSRYLVKRTGEKVFLECVQDMDHENMFWYRQDPGLGLRLIYFSYDVKMKEKGDIPEGYSVSREKKERFSLILESASTNQTSMYLCAILWDGELFFGEGSRLTVL.

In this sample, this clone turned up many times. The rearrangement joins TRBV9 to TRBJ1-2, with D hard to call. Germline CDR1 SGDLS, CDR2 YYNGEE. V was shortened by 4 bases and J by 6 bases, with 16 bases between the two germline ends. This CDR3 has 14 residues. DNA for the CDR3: TGTGCCAGCAGCTCCCTCGCGGGAGCCAATGGCTACACCTTC. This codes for CASSSLAGANGYTF.